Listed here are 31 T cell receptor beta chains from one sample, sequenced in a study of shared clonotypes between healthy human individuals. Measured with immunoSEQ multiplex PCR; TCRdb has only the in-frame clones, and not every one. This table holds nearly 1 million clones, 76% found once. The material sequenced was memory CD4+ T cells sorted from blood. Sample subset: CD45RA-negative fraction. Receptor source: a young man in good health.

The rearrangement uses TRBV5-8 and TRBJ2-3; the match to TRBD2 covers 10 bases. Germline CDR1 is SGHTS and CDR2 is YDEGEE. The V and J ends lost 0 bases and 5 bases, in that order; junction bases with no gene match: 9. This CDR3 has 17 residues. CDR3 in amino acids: CASSLAAGGPARDTQYF. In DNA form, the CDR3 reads TGTGCCAGCAGCTTGGCAGCGGGAGGGCCCGCGAGAGATACGCAGTATTTT.

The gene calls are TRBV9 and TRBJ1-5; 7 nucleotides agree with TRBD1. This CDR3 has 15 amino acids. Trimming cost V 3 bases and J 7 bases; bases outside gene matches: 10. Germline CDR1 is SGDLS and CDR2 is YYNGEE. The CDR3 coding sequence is TGTGCCAGCAGCGGACAAGGGGGCTTCGGACAGCCCCAGCATTTT. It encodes CASSGQGGFGQPQHF.

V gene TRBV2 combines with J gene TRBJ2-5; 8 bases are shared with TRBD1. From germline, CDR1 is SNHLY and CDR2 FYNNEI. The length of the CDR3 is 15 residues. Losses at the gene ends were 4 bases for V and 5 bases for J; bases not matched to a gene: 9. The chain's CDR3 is CASSAGFGQGETQYF. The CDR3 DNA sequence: TGTGCCAGCAGTGCAGGTTTTGGACAGGGTGAGACCCAGTACTTC.

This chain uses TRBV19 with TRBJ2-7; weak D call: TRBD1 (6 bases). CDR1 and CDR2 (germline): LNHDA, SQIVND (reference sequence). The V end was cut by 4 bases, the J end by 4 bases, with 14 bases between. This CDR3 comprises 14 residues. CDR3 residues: CASSKQGLNYEQYF. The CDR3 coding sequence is TGTGCCAGTAGTAAACAGGGATTGAATTACGAGCAGTACTTC.

The CDR3 nucleotides read TGTGCCAGCAGCCCAACCCCCTCAGATACAGGGAGGTTTGGCTACGAGCAGTACTTC. It encodes CASSPTPSDTGRFGYEQYF. The chain links TRBV7-9 to TRBJ2-7; TRBD1 or TRBD2 may be the D gene (6 bases each). CDR1 is SEHNR and CDR2 is FQNEAQ in the germline V gene (reference sequence). The CDR3 is made up of 19 amino acids. V lost 5 bases, J lost 3 bases, and 29 bases lay in between.

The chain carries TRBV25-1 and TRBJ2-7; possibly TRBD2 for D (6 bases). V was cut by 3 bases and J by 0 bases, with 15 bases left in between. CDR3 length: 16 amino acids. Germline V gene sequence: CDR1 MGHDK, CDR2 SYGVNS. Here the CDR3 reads CASSEGRRGHSYEQYF. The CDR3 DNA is TGTGCCAGCAGTGAGGGAAGGCGGGGTCACTCCTACGAGCAGTACTTC.

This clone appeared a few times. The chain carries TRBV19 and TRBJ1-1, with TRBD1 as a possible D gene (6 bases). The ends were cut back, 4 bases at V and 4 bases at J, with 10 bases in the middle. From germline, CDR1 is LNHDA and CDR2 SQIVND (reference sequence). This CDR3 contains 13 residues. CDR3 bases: TGTGCCAGTAGTACCGGACAGACCACTGAAGCTTTCTTT. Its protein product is CASSTGQTTEAFF.

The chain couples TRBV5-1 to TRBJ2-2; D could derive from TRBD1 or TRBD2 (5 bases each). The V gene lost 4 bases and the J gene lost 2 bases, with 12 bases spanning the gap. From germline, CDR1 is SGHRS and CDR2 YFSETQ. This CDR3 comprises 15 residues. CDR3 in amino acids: CASSLPGPNTGELFF. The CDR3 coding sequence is TGCGCCAGCAGCCTACCGGGACCTAACACCGGGGAGCTGTTTTTT.

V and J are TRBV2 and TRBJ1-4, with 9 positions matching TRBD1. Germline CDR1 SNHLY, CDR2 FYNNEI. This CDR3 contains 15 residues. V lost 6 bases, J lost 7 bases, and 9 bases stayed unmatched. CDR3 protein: CASSAGGQGGEKLFF. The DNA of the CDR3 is TGTGCCAGCAGCGCCGGGGGACAGGGAGGTGAAAAACTGTTTTTT.

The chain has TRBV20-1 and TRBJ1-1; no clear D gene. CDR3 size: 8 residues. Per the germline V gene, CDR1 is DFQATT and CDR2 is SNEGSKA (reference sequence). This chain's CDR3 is CRSTEAFF. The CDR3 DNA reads TGCAGGAGTACTGAAGCTTTCTTT.

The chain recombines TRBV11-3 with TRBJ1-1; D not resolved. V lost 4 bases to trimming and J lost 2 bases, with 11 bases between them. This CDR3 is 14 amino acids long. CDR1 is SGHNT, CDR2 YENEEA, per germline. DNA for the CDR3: TGTGCCAGCAGCTCCGACCCTTCAAACACTGAAGCTTTCTTT. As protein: CASSSDPSNTEAFF.

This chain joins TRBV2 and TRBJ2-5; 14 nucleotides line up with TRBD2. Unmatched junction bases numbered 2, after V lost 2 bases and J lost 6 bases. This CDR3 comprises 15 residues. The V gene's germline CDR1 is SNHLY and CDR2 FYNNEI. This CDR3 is CASSERLAGGKTQYF. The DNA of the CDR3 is TGTGCCAGCAGTGAACGACTAGCGGGAGGGAAGACCCAGTACTTC.

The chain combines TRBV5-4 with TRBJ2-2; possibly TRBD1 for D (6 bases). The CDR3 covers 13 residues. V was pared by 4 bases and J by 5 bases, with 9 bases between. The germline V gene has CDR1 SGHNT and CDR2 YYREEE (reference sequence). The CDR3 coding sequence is TGTGCCAGCAGCACTGGACAGACCGGGGAGCTGTTTTTT. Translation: CASSTGQTGELFF.

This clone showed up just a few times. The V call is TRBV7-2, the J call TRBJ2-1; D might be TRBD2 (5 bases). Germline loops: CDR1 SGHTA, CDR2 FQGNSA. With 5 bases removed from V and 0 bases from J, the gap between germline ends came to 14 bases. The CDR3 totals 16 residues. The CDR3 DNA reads TGTGCCAGCAGCCCGACGCCTGGGAGCTCCTACAATGAGCAGTTCTTC. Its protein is CASSPTPGSSYNEQFF.

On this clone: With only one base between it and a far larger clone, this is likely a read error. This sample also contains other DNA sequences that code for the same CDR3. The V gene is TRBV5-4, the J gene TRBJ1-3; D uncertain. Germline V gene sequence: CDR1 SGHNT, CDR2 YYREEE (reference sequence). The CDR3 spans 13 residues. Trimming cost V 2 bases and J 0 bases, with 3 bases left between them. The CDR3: CASSLNSGNTIYF. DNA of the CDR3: TGTGCCAGCAGCTTAAACTCTGGAAACACCATATATTTT.

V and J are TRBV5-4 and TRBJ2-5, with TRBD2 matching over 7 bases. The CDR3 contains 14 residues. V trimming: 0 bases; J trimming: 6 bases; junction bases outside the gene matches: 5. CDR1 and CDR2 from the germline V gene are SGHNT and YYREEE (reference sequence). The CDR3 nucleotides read TGTGCCAGCAGCTTGGGACTAGCCACGAAGACCCAGTACTTC. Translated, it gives CASSLGLATKTQYF.

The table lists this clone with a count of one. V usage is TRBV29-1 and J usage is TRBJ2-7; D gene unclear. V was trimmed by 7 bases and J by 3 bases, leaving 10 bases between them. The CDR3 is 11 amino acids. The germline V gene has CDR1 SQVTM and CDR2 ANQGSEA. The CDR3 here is CSAGVNYEQYF. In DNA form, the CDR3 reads TGCAGCGCTGGAGTTAACTACGAGCAGTACTTC.

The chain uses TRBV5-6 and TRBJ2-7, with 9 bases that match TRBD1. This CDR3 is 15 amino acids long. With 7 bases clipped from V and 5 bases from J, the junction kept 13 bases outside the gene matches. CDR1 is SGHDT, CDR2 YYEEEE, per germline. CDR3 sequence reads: CASYSQGARLHEQYF. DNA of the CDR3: TGTGCCAGCTACTCACAGGGGGCGCGTTTACACGAGCAGTACTTC. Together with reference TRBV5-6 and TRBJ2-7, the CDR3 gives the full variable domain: DAGVTQSPTHLIKTRGQQVTLRCSPKSGHDTVSWYQQALGQGPQFIFQYYEEEERQRGNFPDRFSGHQFPNYSSELNVNALLLGDSALYLCASYSQGARLHEQYFGPGTRLTVT.

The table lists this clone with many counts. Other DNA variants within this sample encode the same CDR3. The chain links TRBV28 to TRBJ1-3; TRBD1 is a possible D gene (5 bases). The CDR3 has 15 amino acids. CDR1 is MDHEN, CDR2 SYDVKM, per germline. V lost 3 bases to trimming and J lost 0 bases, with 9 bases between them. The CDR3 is CASSLGRASGNTIYF. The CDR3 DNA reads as TGTGCCAGCAGTTTGGGCAGGGCCTCTGGAAACACCATATATTTT.

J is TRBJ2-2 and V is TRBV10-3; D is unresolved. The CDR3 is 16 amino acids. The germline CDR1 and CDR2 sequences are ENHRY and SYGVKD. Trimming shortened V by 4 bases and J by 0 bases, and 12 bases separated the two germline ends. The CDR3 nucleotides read TGTGCCATCAGTGCGGCCGACACATCGAACACCGGGGAGCTGTTTTTT. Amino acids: CAISAADTSNTGELFF.

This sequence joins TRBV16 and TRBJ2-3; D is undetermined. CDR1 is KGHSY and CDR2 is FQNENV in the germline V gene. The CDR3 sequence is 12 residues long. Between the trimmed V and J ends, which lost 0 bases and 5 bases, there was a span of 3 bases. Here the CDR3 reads CASSQSRDTQYF. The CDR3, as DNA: TGTGCCAGCAGCCAATCACGAGATACGCAGTATTTT. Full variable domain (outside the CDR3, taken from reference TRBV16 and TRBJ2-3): GEEVAQTPKHLVRGEGQKAKLYCAPIKGHSYVFWYQQVLKNEFKFLISFQNENVFDETGMPKERFSAKCLPNSPCSLEIQATKLEDSAVYFCASSQSRDTQYFGPGTRLTVL.

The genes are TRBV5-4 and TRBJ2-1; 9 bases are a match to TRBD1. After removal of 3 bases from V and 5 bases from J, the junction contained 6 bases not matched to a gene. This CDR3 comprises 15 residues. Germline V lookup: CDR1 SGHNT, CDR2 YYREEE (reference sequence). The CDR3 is CASSWDRATNNEQFF. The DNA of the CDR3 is TGTGCCAGCAGCTGGGACAGGGCAACTAACAATGAGCAGTTCTTC.

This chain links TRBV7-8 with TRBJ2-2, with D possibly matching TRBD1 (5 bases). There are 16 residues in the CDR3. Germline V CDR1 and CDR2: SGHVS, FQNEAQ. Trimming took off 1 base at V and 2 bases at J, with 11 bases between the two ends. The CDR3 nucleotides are TGTGCCAGCAGCTTAGTTGGGGCAGGTAACACCGGGGAGCTGTTTTTT. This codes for CASSLVGAGNTGELFF.

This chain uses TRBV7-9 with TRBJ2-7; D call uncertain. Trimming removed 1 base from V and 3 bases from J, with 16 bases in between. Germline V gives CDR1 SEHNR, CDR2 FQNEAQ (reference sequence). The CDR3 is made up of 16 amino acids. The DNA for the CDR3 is TGTGCCAGCAGCTTAGGATTCGGTGGTTCCGGCTACGAGCAGTACTTC. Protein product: CASSLGFGGSGYEQYF.

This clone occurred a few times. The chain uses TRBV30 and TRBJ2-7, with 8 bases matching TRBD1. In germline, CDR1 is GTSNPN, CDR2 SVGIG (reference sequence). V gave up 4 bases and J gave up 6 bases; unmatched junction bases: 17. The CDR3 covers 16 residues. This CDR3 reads CAWNPLGGQGIGEQYF. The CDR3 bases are TGTGCCTGGAATCCCCTCGGCGGACAGGGTATTGGCGAGCAGTACTTC.

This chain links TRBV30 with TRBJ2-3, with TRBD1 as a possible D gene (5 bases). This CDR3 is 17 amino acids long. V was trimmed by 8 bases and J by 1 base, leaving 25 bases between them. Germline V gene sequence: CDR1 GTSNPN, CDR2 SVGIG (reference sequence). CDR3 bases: TGTGCCCAGGGTGGCAGGTCTACCATAGGGGGCACAGATACGCAGTATTTT. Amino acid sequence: CAQGGRSTIGGTDTQYF. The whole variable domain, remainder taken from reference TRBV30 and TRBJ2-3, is SQTIHQWPATLVQPVGSPLSLECTVEGTSNPNLYWYRQAAGRGLQLLFYSVGIGQISSEVPQNLSASRPQDRQFILSSKKLLLSDSGFYLCAQGGRSTIGGTDTQYFGPGTRLTVL.

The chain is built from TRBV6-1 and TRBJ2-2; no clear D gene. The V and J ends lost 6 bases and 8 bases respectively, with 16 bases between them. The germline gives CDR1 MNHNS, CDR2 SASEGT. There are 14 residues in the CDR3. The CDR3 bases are TGTGCCAGCAGGGGTGAACAAGGCGTGGGGGAGCTGTTTTTT. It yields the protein CASRGEQGVGELFF.

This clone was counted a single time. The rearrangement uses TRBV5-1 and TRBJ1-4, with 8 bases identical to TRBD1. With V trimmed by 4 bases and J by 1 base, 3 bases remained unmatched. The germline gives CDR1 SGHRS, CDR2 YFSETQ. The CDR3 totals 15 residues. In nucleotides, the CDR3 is TGCGCCAGCAGCGGACAGGGCCAAACTAATGAAAAACTGTTTTTT. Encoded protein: CASSGQGQTNEKLFF.

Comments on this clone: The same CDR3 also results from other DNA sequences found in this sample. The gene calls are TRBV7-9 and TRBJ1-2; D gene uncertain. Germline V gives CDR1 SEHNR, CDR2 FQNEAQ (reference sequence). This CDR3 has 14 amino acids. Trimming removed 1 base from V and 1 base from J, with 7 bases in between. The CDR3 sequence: CASSLEVSNYGYTF. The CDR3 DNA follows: TGTGCCAGCAGCTTAGAAGTCAGTAACTATGGCTACACCTTC.

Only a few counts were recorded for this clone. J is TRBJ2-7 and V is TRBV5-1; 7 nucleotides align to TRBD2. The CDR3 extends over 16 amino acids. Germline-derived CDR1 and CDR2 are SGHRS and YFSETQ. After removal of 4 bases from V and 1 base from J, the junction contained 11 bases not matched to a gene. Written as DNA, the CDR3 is TGCGCCAGCAGCCGGGGAGCAGCGGGAAGGTCCTACGAGCAGTACTTC. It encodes CASSRGAAGRSYEQYF.

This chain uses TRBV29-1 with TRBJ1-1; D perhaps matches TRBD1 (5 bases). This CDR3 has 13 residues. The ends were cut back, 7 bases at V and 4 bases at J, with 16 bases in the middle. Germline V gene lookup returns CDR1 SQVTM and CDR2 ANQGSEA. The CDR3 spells CSGRTLGGTEAFF. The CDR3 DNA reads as TGCAGCGGTCGGACTCTGGGGGGCACTGAAGCTTTCTTT.